The entry below describes one T cell receptor (beta chain). The CDR3 contains 15 residues. Germline V gives CDR1 SNHLY, CDR2 FYNNEI. The V end was cut by 6 bases, the J end by 3 bases, with 15 bases between. Clones were sequenced by immunoSEQ multiplex PCR, and TCRdb holds only the in-frame ones, with some missing. The table lists 41,000 or so clones, about 90% of them singletons. This entry is derived from a study of blood T cell repertoires in COVID-19. This clonotype originated in a man aged 55-75 years with acute or convalescent COVID-19. This sequence joins TRBV2 and TRBJ1-5, with D possibly TRBD1 on 5 matching bases. The source material was peripheral blood. The CDR3 DNA reads as TGTGCCAGCAGAGAAACTCAGGGCATCAATCAGCCCCAGCATTTT. It yields the protein CASRETQGINQPQHF. Combining the CDR3 with reference TRBV2 and TRBJ1-5 gives the whole variable domain EPEVTQTPSHQVTQMGQEVILRCVPISNHLYFYWYRQILGQKVEFLVSFYNNEISEKSEIFDDQFSVERPDGSNFTLKIRSTKLEDSAMYFCASRETQGINQPQHFGDGTRLSIL.